What follows are 14 T cell receptor beta chains derived from one specimen sequenced in a study of blood T cell repertoires in COVID-19 (TCRdb year 2020). Libraries were constructed by the immunoSEQ multiplex PCR assay. The table was pulled from immuneACCESS by TCRdb, which kept in-frame rearrangements only. Such tables lose some clones; where checked, under half of the loss comes from unresolved V genes, and the rest has no known cause. The sample yields some 150,000 clones; more than 70% were counted once. The ten largest clones represent approximately 2.4% of the sample. The sample taken for sequencing was peripheral blood. The receptors come from a human donor in a cohort sampled during active COVID-19.

The chain uses TRBV9 and TRBJ2-3; 10 nucleotides agree with TRBD2. V shed 3 bases, J shed 4 bases, and the junction held 5 bases outside the gene matches. The CDR3 has 15 amino acids. The germline V gene encodes CDR1 SGDLS and CDR2 YYNGEE. CDR3 sequence: CASSASGRAADTQYF. For the CDR3, the DNA is TGTGCCAGCAGCGCAAGCGGGAGGGCGGCAGATACGCAGTATTTT.

The chain uses TRBV5-6 and TRBJ1-5; D ambiguous. Germline V CDR1 and CDR2: SGHDT, YYEEEE. V lost 2 bases and J lost 5, with 8 bases in between. This CDR3 is 13 amino acids long. The CDR3 DNA reads as TGTGCCAGCAGCTTCGGGAGCGATCAGCCCCAGCATTTT. Encoded protein: CASSFGSDQPQHF.

The chain uses TRBV9 and TRBJ1-3; D not certain. V was pared by 3 bases and J by 0 bases, with 16 bases between. The CDR3 loop spans 17 amino acids. Germline V gene lookup returns CDR1 SGDLS and CDR2 YYNGEE. This chain's CDR3 is CASSEGSRLSSGNTIYF. The DNA for the CDR3 is TGTGCCAGCAGCGAAGGTTCACGACTTAGCTCTGGAAACACCATATATTTT. Full variable domain (missing parts from reference TRBV9 and TRBJ1-3): DSGVTQTPKHLITATGQRVTLRCSPRSGDLSVYWYQQSLDQGLQFLIQYYNGEERAKGNILERFSAQQFPDLHSELNLSSLELGDSALYFCASSEGSRLSSGNTIYFGEGSWLTVV.

This clone was counted only a few times. V is TRBV7-9 and J is TRBJ2-7; the match to TRBD1 covers 8 bases. This CDR3 is 14 amino acids long. V lost 2 bases and J lost 7; bases outside the gene matches: 7. Germline lookup yields CDR1 SEHNR and CDR2 FQNEAQ (reference sequence). The DNA for the CDR3 is TGTGCCAGCAGCTTAATTGCAGGGGGCGTGGAGCAGTACTTC. Translation gives CASSLIAGGVEQYF.

CDR3: CASSSRGGNQPQHF. The CDR3 DNA reads TGTGCCAGTAGTAGCAGGGGAGGCAATCAGCCCCAGCATTTT. This sequence joins TRBV19 and TRBJ1-5; D perhaps matches TRBD1 (6 bases). Trimming shortened V by 4 bases and J by 2 bases, and 9 bases separated the two germline ends. CDR1 is LNHDA, CDR2 SQIVND, per germline (reference sequence). This CDR3 comprises 14 residues.

This sequence joins TRBV5-1 and TRBJ1-6, with D tentatively TRBD1 (5 bases). Looked up from germline, CDR1 is SGHRS and CDR2 is YFSETQ. The V end was cut by 4 bases, the J end by 3 bases, with 11 bases between. This CDR3 is built from 15 residues. CDR3 region: CASSAGQNYNSPLHF. The CDR3 nucleotides are TGCGCCAGCAGCGCCGGACAAAACTATAATTCACCCCTCCACTTT. The whole variable domain, filled in from reference TRBV5-1 and TRBJ1-6, reads KAGVTQTPRYLIKTRGQQVTLSCSPISGHRSVSWYQQTPGQGLQFLFEYFSETQRNKGNFPGRFSGRQFSNSRSEMNVSTLELGDSALYLCASSAGQNYNSPLHFGNGTRLTVT.

This sequence joins TRBV5-4 and TRBJ1-5; D is undetermined. There are 14 residues in the CDR3. Germline CDR1 SGHNT, CDR2 YYREEE (reference sequence). The ends were cut back, 0 bases at V and 3 bases at J, with 7 bases in the middle. The CDR3 loop is CASSLGPVNQPQHF. The CDR3 DNA reads TGTGCCAGCAGCTTGGGTCCAGTCAATCAGCCCCAGCATTTT.

The CDR3 DNA reads TGTGCCAGCAGCCAAGTGGTCCGGGACAGGGGGACTAGCACAGATACGCAGTATTTT. It yields the protein CASSQVVRDRGTSTDTQYF. The V call is TRBV4-2, the J call TRBJ2-3, with TRBD1 identical over 11 bases. Looked up from germline, CDR1 is LGHNA and CDR2 is YNFKEQ. The CDR3 covers 19 residues. Losses at the gene ends were 1 base for V and 0 bases for J; bases not matched to a gene: 9.

There are a few counts of this clone. The gene calls are TRBV6-2 or TRBV6-3 and TRBJ2-3; D is undetermined. CDR1 MNHEY and CDR2 SVGEGT come from the germline V gene. V lost 0 bases and J lost 7, with 2 bases in between. The CDR3 contains 11 residues. The CDR3 loop is CASSYSYTQYF. The CDR3 nucleotides are TGTGCCAGCAGTTACTCCTATACGCAGTATTTT.

There are a few counts of this clone. The chain carries TRBV2 and TRBJ1-5; D might be TRBD1 (6 bases). Deletions cut 5 bases from V and 0 bases from J, with 11 bases between. The CDR3 contains 15 residues. CDR1 SNHLY and CDR2 FYNNEI come from the germline V gene. The CDR3 region has the DNA TGTGCCAGCAGTAGAAGGGGGAATAGCAATCAGCCCCAGCATTTT. This codes for CASSRRGNSNQPQHF.

The gene calls are TRBV11-2 and TRBJ2-7, with D possibly TRBD1 on 5 matching bases. The V end was cut by 6 bases, the J end by 5 bases, with 14 bases between. Germline V gene data show CDR1 as SGHAT and CDR2 as FQNNGV. The CDR3 covers 13 residues. CDR3 sequence: CASSLGRVNEQYF. The CDR3 nucleotides are TGTGCCAGCAGTTTGGGGCGTGTAAACGAGCAGTACTTC.

This chain connects TRBV28 to TRBJ2-5; 10 nucleotides line up with TRBD1. This CDR3 region has 17 residues. Germline CDR1 MDHEN, CDR2 SYDVKM. V was clipped by 2 bases and J by 5 bases; unmatched bases: 11. As DNA, the CDR3 is TGTGCCAGCAGTTTAAACCGCCTCGACAGGGGGCTCGAGACCCAGTACTTC. Translation gives CASSLNRLDRGLETQYF. Filled out from reference TRBV28 and TRBJ2-5, the complete variable domain reads DVKVTQSSRYLVKRTGEKVFLECVQDMDHENMFWYRQDPGLGLRLIYFSYDVKMKEKGDIPEGYSVSREKKERFSLILESASTNQTSMYLCASSLNRLDRGLETQYFGPGTRLLVL.

The rearrangement links TRBV10-2 to TRBJ1-5; D perhaps matches TRBD1 (5 bases). The CDR3 is 13 amino acids. Germline-derived CDR1 and CDR2 are WSHSY and SAAADI. V shed 3 bases and J shed 7 bases, with 10 bases lying between them. The CDR3 protein is CASSDGGNQPQHF. CDR3 coding DNA: TGCGCCAGCAGTGATGGGGGGAACCAGCCCCAGCATTTT.

The genes are TRBV2 and TRBJ1-5; TRBD1 matches at 7 bases. Germline V gene data show CDR1 as SNHLY and CDR2 as FYNNEI. The length of the CDR3 is 15 residues. With V trimmed by 5 bases and J by 0 bases, 4 bases remained unmatched. CDR3 region: CASSPGQVSNQPQHF. DNA for the CDR3: TGTGCCAGCAGTCCCGGACAGGTTAGCAATCAGCCCCAGCATTTT.